This entry describes one TCR beta chain. Some clones are missing from TCRdb's copy, which holds only in-frame ones; the method was immunoSEQ multiplex PCR. The table includes approximately 500,000 clones, roughly nine tenths detected once. The data originate from a study of blood T cell repertoires in COVID-19. Trimming pared 6 bases from V and 6 bases from J, leaving 16 bases between. This CDR3 is 14 amino acids long. Germline V gene lookup returns CDR1 MNHEY and CDR2 SVGAGI. This chain connects TRBV6-5 to TRBJ2-3; possibly TRBD1 for D (5 bases). This receptor was taken from a woman between 50 and 59 years old with COVID-19, enrolled during active disease. Sequenced: peripheral blood. CDR3 nucleotide sequence: TGTGCCAGCAGCCGAGGTCCAGGGCATGATACGCAGTATTTT. This translates into CASSRGPGHDTQYF.